This note documents a single TCR beta chain sequence. Its specificity is not known. The germline V and J ends were trimmed by 5 bases and 2 bases, with 12 bases remaining between them. The CDR3 has 13 amino acids. Germline assignment: CDR1 GTSNPN and CDR2 SVGIG (reference sequence). The data originate from a study of CD8+ T cells in alopecia areata. About the study: Patients received oral tofacitinib, 5 to 10 mg twice daily, for moderate-to-severe alopecia areata. Points from the study as a whole: With just one nonresponder, it is still uncertain whether baseline CD8+ expansion relates to response.

As for treatment: oral pan-JAK inhibitor, 5-10 mg twice daily. It was cDNA, reverse transcribed from extracted RNA, that served as the sequencing template. The table came from immunoSEQ multiplex PCR; TCRdb's copy has only in-frame clones and leaves some out. The table shows about 200,000 clones, with about three fifths occurring only once. The sequencing here drew on CD4+ T cells sorted from blood, taken at week 4, from a patient treated with tofacitinib. The clonotype comes from a human donor with alopecia areata. V is TRBV30 and J is TRBJ1-2; D not certain. Written as DNA, the CDR3 is TGTGCCTGGGATCGGAGGGCGAACTATGGCTACACCTTC. Its protein product is CAWDRRANYGYTF. The full variable domain, in which reference TRBV30 and TRBJ1-2 provide the parts outside the CDR3, is SQTIHQWPATLVQPVGSPLSLECTVEGTSNPNLYWYRQAAGRGLQLLFYSVGIGQISSEVPQNLSASRPQDRQFILSSKKLLLSDSGFYLCAWDRRANYGYTFGSGTRLTVV.